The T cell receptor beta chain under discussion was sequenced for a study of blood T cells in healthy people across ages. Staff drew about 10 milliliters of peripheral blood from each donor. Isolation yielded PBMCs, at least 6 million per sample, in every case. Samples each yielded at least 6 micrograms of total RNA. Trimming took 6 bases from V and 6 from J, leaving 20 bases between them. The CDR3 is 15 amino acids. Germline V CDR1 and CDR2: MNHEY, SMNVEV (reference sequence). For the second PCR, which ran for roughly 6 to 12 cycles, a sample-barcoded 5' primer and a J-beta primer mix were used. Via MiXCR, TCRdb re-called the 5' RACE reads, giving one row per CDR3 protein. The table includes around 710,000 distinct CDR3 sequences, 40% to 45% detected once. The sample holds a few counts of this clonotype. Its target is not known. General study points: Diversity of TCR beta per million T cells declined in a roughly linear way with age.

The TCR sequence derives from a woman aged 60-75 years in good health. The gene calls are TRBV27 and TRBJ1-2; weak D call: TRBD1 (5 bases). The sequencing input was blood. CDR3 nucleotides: TGTGCCAGCAGCCTTTACGGGGGGTCGAGGGATGGCTACACCTTC. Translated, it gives CASSLYGGSRDGYTF.